This TCR beta chain came from a study of blood T cell repertoires in COVID-19. Background on the study: Samples representing acute and convalescent COVID-19 were sourced from the United States, Italy and Spain. The cDNA or gDNA used as material had been derived from T cells, B-cell-depleted T cells, or PBMCs.

V shed 6 bases and J 4 bases; nucleotides not matched to a gene: 3. Germline V gene sequence: CDR1 MNHEY, CDR2 SVGAGI. The CDR3 has 13 residues. As processed by the authors: Reference gene primer amplification gave estimated nucleated cell counts. TCRdb's copy holds only in-frame clones and misses some; the assay was immunoSEQ multiplex PCR. For V, J and clone size, that table is used; D and trimming come from the DNA. The table lists tens of thousands of clones, around 80% of them singletons. This chain uses TRBV6-5 with TRBJ1-5; 7 bases map to TRBD1. Sequences were obtained from peripheral blood. The source of this sequence is a man in his 70s with acute or convalescent COVID-19. CDR3 in DNA: TGTGCCAGCAGCCCACAGGGGAATCAGCCCCAGCATTTT. Translating it yields CASSPQGNQPQHF.